One and the same sample provided the 10 T cell receptor beta chains below, sequenced in a study of CD8 T cells in Susac syndrome. The RNA, roughly 0.45 to 1 ug, was put through reverse transcription using random hexamers. TCRdb re-derived calls from the immunoSEQ multiplex PCR reads in MiXCR, one entry per CDR3 protein. The table lists over 100,000 distinct CDR3 sequences, roughly 94% of them singletons. Sequencing was carried out using CD8+ T cells from PBMCs. All receptors derive from a human donor with Susac syndrome.

The chain links TRBV9 to TRBJ2-5, with no clear D. Germline V gene lookup returns CDR1 SGDLS and CDR2 YYNGEE. With 0 bases removed from V and 0 bases from J, the gap between germline ends came to 6 bases. CDR3 length equals 14 residues. Here the CDR3 DNA reads TGTGCCAGCAGCGTAGGGCCAGACCAAGAGACCCAGTACTTC. Amino acids: CASSVGPDQETQYF.

The V call is TRBV20-1, the J call TRBJ2-3, with D tentatively TRBD2 (6 bases). Trimming stripped 2 bases from V and 2 bases from J, with 8 bases between. Germline V gene sequence: CDR1 DFQATT, CDR2 SNEGSKA (reference sequence). The CDR3 extends over 13 amino acids. The CDR3 bases are TGCAGTGCTAGAAGCGGGTTCACAGATACGCAGTATTTT. Protein product: CSARSGFTDTQYF.

The chain links TRBV14 to TRBJ1-2; D remains ambiguous. The ends were cut back, 0 bases at V and 13 bases at J, with 12 bases in the middle. CDR3 size: 12 residues. Germline V gives CDR1 SGHDN, CDR2 FVKESK. CDR3 in amino acids: CASSQDFLVLTF. CDR3 nucleotides: TGTGCCAGCAGCCAAGATTTTTTGGTACTCACCTTC.

The V call is TRBV19, the J call TRBJ1-2, with 8 positions matching TRBD1. Germline assignment: CDR1 LNHDA and CDR2 SQIVND (reference sequence). The CDR3 is 15 residues long. The V segment lost 3 bases and the J segment 4 bases; nucleotides outside the gene matches: 7. CDR3 in amino acids: CASSMPTGASYGYTF. The CDR3 bases are TGTGCCAGTAGTATGCCGACAGGGGCGAGCTATGGCTACACCTTC. The full variable domain, rest sourced from reference TRBV19 and TRBJ1-2, is DGGITQSPKYLFRKEGQNVTLSCEQNLNHDAMYWYRQDPGQGLRLIYYSQIVNDFQKGDIAEGYSVSREKKESFPLTVTSAQKNPTAFYLCASSMPTGASYGYTFGSGTRLTVV.

This clonotype appeared a single time. J is TRBJ1-1 and V is TRBV11-2; no clear D. Trimming stripped 1 base from V and 1 base from J, with 4 bases between. Germline CDR1 is SGHAT and CDR2 is FQNNGV. This CDR3 spans 13 amino acids. The CDR3 nucleotides read TGTGCCAGCAGCTTAGCATGGAACACTGAAGCTTTCTTT. Encoded protein: CASSLAWNTEAFF. Combining the CDR3 with reference TRBV11-2 and TRBJ1-1 gives the whole variable domain EAGVAQSPRYKIIEKRQSVAFWCNPISGHATLYWYQQILGQGPKLLIQFQNNGVVDDSQLPKDRFSAERLKGVDSTLKIQPAKLEDSAVYLCASSLAWNTEAFFGQGTRLTVV.

The V and J genes are TRBV4-1 and TRBJ1-1; D ambiguous. Germline V gene data show CDR1 as MGHRA and CDR2 as YSYEKL. This CDR3 is built from 14 residues. V lost 1 base to trimming and J lost 1 base, with 7 bases between them. CDR3 in DNA: TGCGCCAGCAGCCAAGGACCGAAGAACACTGAAGCTTTCTTT. Amino acids: CASSQGPKNTEAFF.

CDR3 sequence: CASSSPSGYNEQFF. The CDR3 region has the DNA TGTGCCAGCAGCTCACCTAGCGGCTACAATGAGCAGTTCTTC. J is TRBJ2-1 and V is TRBV7-2, with 7 bases fitting TRBD2. CDR3 length: 14 residues. J gave up 3 bases and V 4 bases, and 3 bases lay outside the gene matches. CDR1 is SGHTA and CDR2 is FQGNSA in the germline V gene.

This chain joins TRBV3-1 and TRBJ1-4, with D maybe TRBD1 (5 bases). Per germline, CDR1 LGHDT and CDR2 YNNKEL (reference sequence). This CDR3 comprises 16 residues. The V end was cut by 1 base, the J end by 5 bases, with 14 bases between. CDR3 residues: CASSQVSGRENEKLFF. In DNA, the CDR3 is TGTGCCAGCAGCCAAGTCTCGGGCAGGGAGAATGAAAAACTGTTTTTT.

The genes are TRBV13 and TRBJ2-7; TRBD2 aligns across 8 bases. Germline V gene lookup returns CDR1 PRHDT and CDR2 FYEKMQ (reference sequence). J gave up 3 bases and V 5 bases, and 6 bases lay outside the gene matches. This CDR3 has 14 residues. The DNA for the CDR3 is TGTGCCAGCAGCCCTTCGGGAGGGTTCTACGAGCAGTACTTC. Protein sequence: CASSPSGGFYEQYF.

The chain is built from TRBV13 and TRBJ2-7, with a possible D match to TRBD2 (7 bases). CDR3 length: 16 residues. Trimming left V 5 bases short and J 1 base short, with 18 bases between. Germline values: CDR1 PRHDT, CDR2 FYEKMQ (reference sequence). In nucleotides, the CDR3 is TGTGCCAGCAGCCCCTCTGGTAGGGGGGGGTCCTACGAGCAGTACTTC. Translated: CASSPSGRGGSYEQYF.